This T cell receptor (beta chain) was retrieved from a study of T cell responses to AZD1222 COVID-19 vaccine (TCRdb year 2021). About the investigation overall: TCR sequencing covered some 250 trial participants: 207 given two doses of AZD1222 and about 26 given two doses of MenACWY control vaccine. Trial participants were enrolled by age into subgroups of 18-55, 56-69 and 70-plus years, and approximately 150, 30 and 60 TCR-sequenced participants, respectively, were included in these subgroups. Overall study outcomes, separate from this receptor: After two AZD1222 doses, both the breadth and the depth of spike-specific TCRs were significantly higher than at day 0 and than in MenACWY recipients. Participants were mostly white British and included more females than males, and it was suggested by the authors that clonal diversity may have been underestimated. Reportedly, close to half of the unique spike-specific TCRs recognized epitopes lying outside the regions that are mutated in the B.1.351 and B.1.1.7 variants. In the small 56-69-year group, the increase in depth fell short of significance, most likely because of low power. The vaccine-associated CD4 TCRs covered the entire spike protein, and the dominant responses fell in regions 160-218 and 743-854. No day 14 peak-response samples were available, so repertoires were characterized only after the peak T cell response. Only six AZD1222 recipients were SARS-CoV-2 seropositive at baseline, limiting conclusions about previously exposed vaccinees.

CDR1 and CDR2 are read off the germline V gene as MNHEY and SVGAGI. From the cysteine up to the phenylalanine, the CDR3 has a length of 16 residues. Solely the CDR3 DNA is kept, with 48 bases framed from the first base. The junction shows trimming of 0 bases on V and 5 bases on J, plus 14 bases between the germline ends. The CDR3 regions of human TCRbeta chains were subjected to immunosequencing. In the source study's methods: Repertoire TCRs were matched against a reference library of SARS-CoV-2-specific TCRs generated with the MIRA antigen-specificity platform. Breadth was defined as the fraction of unique TCRs that were SARS-CoV-2-associated. Depth was defined as the fraction of total T cells that were SARS-CoV-2-associated. Using the MIRA data, every spike-specific TCR was mapped to the spike region that the TCR reacted to and assigned to either a CD4 or a CD8 class. Log10-transformed breadth and depth values were compared by one-way ANOVA with Sidak's multiple comparisons tests. This is the immuneACCESS table as TCRdb keeps it, with only in-frame sequences that have V and J called. A part of the clones is gone; compared with another copy, unresolved V genes explain less than half, and the rest is unexplained. V, J and clone size derive from that table, while D and trimming were established from the DNA sequence. The sample table holds 75,000 to 90,000 clones, of which about 92% were seen once. The ten largest clones capture around 4.5% of the sample.

This clone was counted once. Its antigen specificity is not known. Base-call qualities are not available, and no considerably larger clone is one nucleotide away. The time point tag for this specimen amounts to: about 28 days (+/-7) after the second vaccine dose. AZD1222 recipients with second doses at about 4 weeks or about 12 weeks were pooled, because spike-specific TCR depth and breadth did not differ between schedules. Samples from vaccinated people were obtained from the UK trials COV001 and COV002, which included a single-blind randomized controlled phase 2/3 trial of AZD1222 (ChAdOx1 nCoV-19) in healthy adults. For TCRbeta chain sequencing, PBMC samples from trial participants were taken at day 0 and at day 28 after the second dose.

This clonotype originated in an adult who received the AZD1222 COVID-19 vaccine. The sequence joins TRBV6-5 to TRBJ2-1; the best D guess is TRBD2, with 5 bases matching. Sequenced here: peripheral blood, sampled 28 days after the second AZD1222 dose. The CDR3 in this case is CASSYSLGETDNEQFF. The sequenced DNA: TGTGCCAGCAGTTACTCCCTTGGGGAGACTGACAATGAGCAGTTCTTC.